One and the same sample provided the 17 T cell receptor beta chains below, sequenced in a study of blood T cell repertoires in COVID-19. The protocol was immunoSEQ multiplex PCR, while the TCRdb copy is restricted to in-frame clones and leaves out a portion. Of under 150,000 clones in the sample, 85% were seen once. Sequences were obtained from peripheral blood. Source of these receptors: a woman between 55 and 75 years old with COVID-19, enrolled during active disease.

The rearrangement links TRBV5-1 to TRBJ2-5; D uncertain. Germline V gene sequence: CDR1 SGHRS, CDR2 YFSETQ. The CDR3 extends over 14 amino acids. Trimming removed 2 bases at V and 1 base at J, with 9 bases between. CDR3 protein: CASSFSEVQETQYF. The CDR3 DNA follows: TGCGCCAGCAGCTTTTCAGAAGTCCAAGAGACCCAGTACTTC.

This clone was found once. J is TRBJ1-1 and V is TRBV15; 10 nucleotides align to TRBD1. V shed 9 bases and J 5 bases; nucleotides not matched to a gene: 18. The germline V gene has CDR1 LNHNV and CDR2 YYDKDF (reference sequence). This CDR3 region has 17 residues. The CDR3 coding sequence is TGTGCCACTACCTCCGGGACAGGGGTAATTCGGGGAACTGAAGCTTTCTTT. Translation gives CATTSGTGVIRGTEAFF.

This chain joins TRBV7-2 and TRBJ2-7; 8 nucleotides match TRBD1. V lost 5 bases to trimming and J lost 2 bases; unmatched junction nucleotides: 5. Germline V gene data show CDR1 as SGHTA and CDR2 as FQGNSA. The CDR3 consists of 14 residues. The CDR3 region has the DNA TGTGCCAGCAGCATCGGACAGGGTGCCTACGAGCAGTACTTC. This translates into CASSIGQGAYEQYF.

The CDR3 nucleotides read TGCAGCGTGTCAGGGCTAGAAGGGGGCAATGAGCAGTTCTTC. Encoded protein: CSVSGLEGGNEQFF. The V and J genes are TRBV29-1 and TRBJ2-1, with a possible D match to TRBD1 (6 bases). The CDR3 is made up of 14 amino acids. The germline V and J ends were trimmed by 6 bases and 6 bases, with 18 bases remaining between them. Germline CDR1 reads SQVTM; CDR2 reads ANQGSEA.

The table lists this clone with a few counts. V gene TRBV4-2 combines with J gene TRBJ1-3; D possibly corresponds to TRBD1 (6 bases). The CDR3 contains 17 residues. Trimming took off 2 bases at V and 0 bases at J, with 14 bases between the two ends. Germline values: CDR1 LGHNA, CDR2 YNFKEQ. In DNA form, the CDR3 reads TGTGCCAGCAGCCAACACATATCGGACAGCTCTGGAAACACCATATATTTT. Amino acids: CASSQHISDSSGNTIYF.

In DNA, the CDR3 is TGTGCCAGCAGTCCCCGGACAGGGATACATCAGCCCCAGCATTTT. It codes for CASSPRTGIHQPQHF. The V gene is TRBV28, the J gene TRBJ1-5; 8 nucleotides line up with TRBD1. Per germline, CDR1 MDHEN and CDR2 SYDVKM. The CDR3 spans 15 residues. The V and J ends lost 5 bases and 5 bases, in that order; junction bases with no gene match: 8.

In DNA form, the CDR3 reads TGTGCCTGGATGGGCTCTGGGGGGTCCCTTAGCAATCAGCCCCAGCATTTT. Translation: CAWMGSGGSLSNQPQHF. The V and J genes are TRBV30 and TRBJ1-5, with TRBD1 as a possible D gene (5 bases). CDR1 is GTSNPN and CDR2 is SVGIG in the germline V gene (reference sequence). The CDR3 covers 17 residues. The germline V and J ends were trimmed by 4 bases and 0 bases, with 19 bases remaining between them.

The rearrangement uses TRBV27 and TRBJ2-1, with a tentative D call TRBD1 (6 bases). Germline assignment: CDR1 MNHEY and CDR2 SMNVEV (reference sequence). CDR3 length: 15 residues. Deletions cut 2 bases from V and 3 bases from J, with 11 bases between. The CDR3 protein is CASSLGGSSYNEQFF. Written as DNA, the CDR3 is TGTGCCAGCAGTTTAGGGGGCAGCAGCTACAATGAGCAGTTCTTC.

The chain employs TRBV5-1 and TRBJ1-3; 7 bases map to TRBD1. V gave up 0 bases and J gave up 4 bases; unmatched junction bases: 7. Germline V gene data show CDR1 as SGHRS and CDR2 as YFSETQ. This CDR3 spans 16 amino acids. The CDR3 DNA sequence: TGCGCCAGCAGCTTGGTACAGGGGAAAGGAGGAAACACCATATATTTT. Its protein product is CASSLVQGKGGNTIYF.

V and J are TRBV4-1 and TRBJ2-1; 10 nucleotides match TRBD2. CDR1 is MGHRA, CDR2 YSYEKL, per germline. J gave up 9 bases and V 5 bases, and 13 bases lay outside the gene matches. The length of the CDR3 is 16 residues. CDR3 sequence reads: CASSRGLAGETGEQFF. CDR3 DNA: TGCGCCAGCAGCAGGGGGCTAGCGGGGGAAACCGGTGAGCAGTTCTTC.

This chain uses TRBV6-2 or TRBV6-3 with TRBJ1-1, with D unclear. The V gene lost 6 bases and the J gene lost 0 bases, with 11 bases spanning the gap. This CDR3 comprises 14 residues. Germline CDR1 MNHEY, CDR2 SVGEGT. In DNA, the CDR3 is TGTGCCAGCAGCGCCGGAGAGGTGAACACTGAAGCTTTCTTT. As protein: CASSAGEVNTEAFF.

This chain links TRBV7-3 with TRBJ2-1; the match to TRBD2 covers 9 bases. With 1 base clipped from V and 4 bases from J, the junction kept 5 bases outside the gene matches. Germline CDR1 SGHTA, CDR2 FQGTGA. The CDR3 is 16 amino acids. The CDR3 bases are TGTGCCAGCAGCTTAATGAGCGGGGGGAATTACAATGAGCAGTTCTTC. Translating gives CASSLMSGGNYNEQFF.

V gene TRBV11-1 combines with J gene TRBJ2-2; D is perhaps TRBD2 (7 bases). Trimming shortened V by 5 bases and J by 6 bases, and 19 bases separated the two germline ends. From germline, CDR1 is SGHAT and CDR2 FQDESV (reference sequence). This CDR3 is 16 amino acids long. CDR3 coding DNA: TGTGCCAGCAGCCTCACGGCGGGGGCGTCGTCCGGGGAGCTGTTTTTT. Encoded protein: CASSLTAGASSGELFF.

The V gene is TRBV19, the J gene TRBJ1-4; D is possibly TRBD1 (5 bases). The CDR3 spans 15 residues. Germline CDR1 LNHDA, CDR2 SQIVND (reference sequence). V dropped 2 bases and J dropped 2 bases, with 9 bases sitting between them. The CDR3 DNA reads as TGTGCCAGTAGTATAAAAGGGGCTACTAATGAAAAACTGTTTTTT. Protein: CASSIKGATNEKLFF.

The CDR3 coding sequence is TGCGCCAGCAGCTTGATTGGCAGGTCCCAAGAGACCCAGTACTTC. Translated, it gives CASSLIGRSQETQYF. The chain combines TRBV5-1 with TRBJ2-5; the D is unclear. The CDR3 runs to 15 residues. Per the germline V gene, CDR1 is SGHRS and CDR2 is YFSETQ. Deletions cut 1 base from V and 1 base from J, with 11 bases between.

This clone was counted a single time. The gene calls are TRBV19 and TRBJ2-7; possibly TRBD2 for D (5 bases). V was trimmed by 5 bases and J by 3 bases, leaving 14 bases between them. CDR3 length: 14 amino acids. Per germline, CDR1 LNHDA and CDR2 SQIVND (reference sequence). The DNA for the CDR3 is TGTGCCAGTAGTCCCGGCGGGTCGATCTACGAGCAGTACTTC. Residues: CASSPGGSIYEQYF.

The chain combines TRBV29-1 with TRBJ2-7, with a possible D match to TRBD1 (6 bases). Germline assignment: CDR1 SQVTM and CDR2 ANQGSEA. V shed 7 bases and J shed 5 bases, with 18 bases lying between them. The CDR3 consists of 13 residues. The CDR3 DNA is TGCAGCGCCTATACAGGGACGGCCCACGAGCAGTACTTC. Amino acid sequence: CSAYTGTAHEQYF.